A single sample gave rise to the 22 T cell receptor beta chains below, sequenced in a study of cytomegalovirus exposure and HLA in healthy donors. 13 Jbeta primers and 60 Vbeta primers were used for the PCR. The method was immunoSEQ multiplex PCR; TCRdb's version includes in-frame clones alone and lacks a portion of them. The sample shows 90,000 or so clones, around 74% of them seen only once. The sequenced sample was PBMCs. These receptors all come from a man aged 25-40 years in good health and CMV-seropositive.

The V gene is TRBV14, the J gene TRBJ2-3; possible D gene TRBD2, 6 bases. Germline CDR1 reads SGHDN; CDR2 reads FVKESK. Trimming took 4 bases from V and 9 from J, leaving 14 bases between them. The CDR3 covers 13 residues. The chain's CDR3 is CASSPRLEGTQYF. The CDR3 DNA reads TGTGCCAGCAGCCCACGACTAGAGGGAACGCAGTATTTT.

In DNA, the CDR3 is TGTGCCAGCAGCGCACAGGGGTCGGGTCAGCCCCAGCATTTT. Translating gives CASSAQGSGQPQHF. The chain couples TRBV9 to TRBJ1-5; the match to TRBD1 covers 7 bases. The V gene's germline CDR1 is SGDLS and CDR2 YYNGEE. Trimming cost V 3 bases and J 6 bases; bases outside gene matches: 6. The CDR3 contains 14 residues.

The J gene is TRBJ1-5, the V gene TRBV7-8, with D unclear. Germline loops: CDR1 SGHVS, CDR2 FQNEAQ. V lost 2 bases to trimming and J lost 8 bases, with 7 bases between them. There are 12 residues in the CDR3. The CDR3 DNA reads TGTGCCAGCAGCTTACCCCCGGAGCCCCAGCATTTT. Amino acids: CASSLPPEPQHF.

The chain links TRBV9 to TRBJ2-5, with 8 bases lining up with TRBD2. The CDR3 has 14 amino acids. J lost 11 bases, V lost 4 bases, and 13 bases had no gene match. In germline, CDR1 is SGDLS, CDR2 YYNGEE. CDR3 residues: CASSPGRVSGEQYF. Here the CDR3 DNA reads TGTGCCAGCAGCCCGGGGAGGGTTAGCGGGGAGCAGTACTTC.

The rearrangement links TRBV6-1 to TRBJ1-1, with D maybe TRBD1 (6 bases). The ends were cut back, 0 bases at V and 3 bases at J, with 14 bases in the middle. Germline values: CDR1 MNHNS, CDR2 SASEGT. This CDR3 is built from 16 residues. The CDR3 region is CASSEAVRGADTEAFF. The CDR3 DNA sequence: TGTGCCAGCAGTGAAGCCGTCAGGGGCGCGGACACTGAAGCTTTCTTT.

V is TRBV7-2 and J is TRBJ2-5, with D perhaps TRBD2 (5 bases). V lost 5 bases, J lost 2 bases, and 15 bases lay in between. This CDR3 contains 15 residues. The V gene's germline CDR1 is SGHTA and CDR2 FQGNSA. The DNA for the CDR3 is TGTGCCAGCAGCGACCTCCCCGGAGGTCAAGAGACCCAGTACTTC. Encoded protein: CASSDLPGGQETQYF. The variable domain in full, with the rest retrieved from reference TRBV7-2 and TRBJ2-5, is GAGVSQSPSNKVTEKGKDVELRCDPISGHTALYWYRQSLGQGLEFLIYFQGNSAPDKSGLPSDRFSAERTGGSVSTLTIQRTQQEDSAVYLCASSDLPGGQETQYFGPGTRLLVL.

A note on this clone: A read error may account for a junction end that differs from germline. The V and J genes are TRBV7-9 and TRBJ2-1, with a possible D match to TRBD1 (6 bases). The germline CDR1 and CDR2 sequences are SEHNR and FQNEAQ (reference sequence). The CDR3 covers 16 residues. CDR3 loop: CSSSPRTVDFYNEQFF. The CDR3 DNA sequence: TGTTCCAGCAGCCCCCGGACAGTAGATTTCTACAATGAGCAGTTCTTC.

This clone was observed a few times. CDR3 DNA sequence: TGTGCCAGCAGCCAAGACTTCGCGGGGGGCACAGATACGCAGTATTTT. The encoded protein is CASSQDFAGGTDTQYF. V usage is TRBV4-2 and J usage is TRBJ2-3, with 7 bases lining up with TRBD2. The junction had 4 bases not matched to a gene; V was cut back by 0 bases and J by 1 base. Germline values: CDR1 LGHNA, CDR2 YNFKEQ. This CDR3 has 16 residues.

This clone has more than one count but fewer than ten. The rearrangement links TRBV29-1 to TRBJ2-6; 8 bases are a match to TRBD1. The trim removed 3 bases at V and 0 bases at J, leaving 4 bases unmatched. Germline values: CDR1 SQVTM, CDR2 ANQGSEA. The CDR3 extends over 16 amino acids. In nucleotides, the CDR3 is TGCAGCGTTGAGGCAGGGGGCATCTCTGGGGCCAACGTCCTGACTTTC. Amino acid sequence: CSVEAGGISGANVLTF.

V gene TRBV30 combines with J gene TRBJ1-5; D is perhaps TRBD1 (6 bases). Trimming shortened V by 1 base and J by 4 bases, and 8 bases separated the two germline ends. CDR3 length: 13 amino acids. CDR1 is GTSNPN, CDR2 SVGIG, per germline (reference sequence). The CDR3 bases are TGTGCCTGGAGTGGGACAGATAATCAGCCCCAGCATTTT. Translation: CAWSGTDNQPQHF.

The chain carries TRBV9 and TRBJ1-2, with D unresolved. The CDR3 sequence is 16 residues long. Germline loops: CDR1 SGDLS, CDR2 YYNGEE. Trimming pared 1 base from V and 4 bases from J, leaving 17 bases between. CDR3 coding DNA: TGTGCCAGCAGCGTAAGTAGAGGGTCAACGGGCTATGGCTACACCTTC. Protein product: CASSVSRGSTGYGYTF.

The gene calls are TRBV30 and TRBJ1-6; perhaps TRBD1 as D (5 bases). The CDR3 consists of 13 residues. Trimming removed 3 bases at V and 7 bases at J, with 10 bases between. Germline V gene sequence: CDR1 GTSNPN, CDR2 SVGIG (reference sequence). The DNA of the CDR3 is TGTGCCTGGAGGCGACAGAGCAATTCACCCCTCCACTTT. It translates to CAWRRQSNSPLHF.

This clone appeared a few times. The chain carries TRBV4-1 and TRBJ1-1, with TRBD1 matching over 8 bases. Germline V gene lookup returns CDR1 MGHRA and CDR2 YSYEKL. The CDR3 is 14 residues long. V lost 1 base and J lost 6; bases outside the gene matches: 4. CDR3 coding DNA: TGCGCCAGCAGCCAAGTACAGGGGGTCGCTGAAGCTTTCTTT. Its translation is CASSQVQGVAEAFF.

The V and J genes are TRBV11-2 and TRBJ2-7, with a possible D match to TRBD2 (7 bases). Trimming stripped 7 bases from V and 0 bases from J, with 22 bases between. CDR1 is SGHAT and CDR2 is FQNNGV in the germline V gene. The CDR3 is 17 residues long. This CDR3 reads CASTGGSWQDSSYEQYF. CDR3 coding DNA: TGTGCCAGCACGGGGGGCAGCTGGCAGGATAGCTCCTACGAGCAGTACTTC.

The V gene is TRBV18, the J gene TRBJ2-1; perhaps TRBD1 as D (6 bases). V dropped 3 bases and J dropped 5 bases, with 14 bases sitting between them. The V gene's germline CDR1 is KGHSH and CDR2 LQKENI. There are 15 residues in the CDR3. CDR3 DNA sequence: TGTGCCAGCTCACCGAAGGGGGAATTCAACAATGAGCAGTTCTTC. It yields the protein CASSPKGEFNNEQFF.

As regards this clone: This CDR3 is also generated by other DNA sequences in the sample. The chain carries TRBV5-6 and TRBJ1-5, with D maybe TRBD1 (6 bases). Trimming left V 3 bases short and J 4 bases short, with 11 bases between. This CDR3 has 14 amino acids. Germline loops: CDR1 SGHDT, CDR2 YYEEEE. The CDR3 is CASSSRGRNQPQHF. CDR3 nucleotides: TGTGCCAGCAGCTCCAGGGGACGGAATCAGCCCCAGCATTTT.

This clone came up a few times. CDR3 amino acids: CASRLLGQRNSPLHF. CDR3 in DNA: TGTGCCAGCAGACTGCTGGGACAGCGGAATTCACCCCTCCACTTT. The J gene is TRBJ1-6, the V gene TRBV6-1, with TRBD1 identical over 7 bases. CDR1 is MNHNS and CDR2 is SASEGT in the germline V gene. CDR3 length equals 15 residues. Trimming cost V 6 bases and J 7 bases; bases outside gene matches: 9.

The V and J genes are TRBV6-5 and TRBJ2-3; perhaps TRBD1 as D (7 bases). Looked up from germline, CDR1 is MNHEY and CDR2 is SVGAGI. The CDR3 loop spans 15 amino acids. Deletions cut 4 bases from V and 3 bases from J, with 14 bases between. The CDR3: CASSLVAGGTDTQYF. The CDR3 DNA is TGTGCCAGCAGTTTGGTGGCAGGGGGGACAGATACGCAGTATTTT.

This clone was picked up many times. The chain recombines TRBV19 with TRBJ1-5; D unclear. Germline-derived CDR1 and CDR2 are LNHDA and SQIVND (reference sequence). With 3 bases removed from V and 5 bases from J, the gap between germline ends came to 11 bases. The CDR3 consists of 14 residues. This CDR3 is CASSMVAPHQPQHF. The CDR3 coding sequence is TGTGCCAGTAGTATGGTAGCGCCCCATCAGCCCCAGCATTTT. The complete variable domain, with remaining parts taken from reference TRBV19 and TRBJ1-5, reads DGGITQSPKYLFRKEGQNVTLSCEQNLNHDAMYWYRQDPGQGLRLIYYSQIVNDFQKGDIAEGYSVSREKKESFPLTVTSAQKNPTAFYLCASSMVAPHQPQHFGDGTRLSIL.

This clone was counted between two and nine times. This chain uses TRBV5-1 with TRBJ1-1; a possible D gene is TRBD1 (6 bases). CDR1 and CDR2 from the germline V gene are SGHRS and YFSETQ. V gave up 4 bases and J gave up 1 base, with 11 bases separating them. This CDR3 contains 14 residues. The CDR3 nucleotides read TGCGCCAGCAGCCCGGGACACACGAACACTGAAGCTTTCTTT. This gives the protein CASSPGHTNTEAFF. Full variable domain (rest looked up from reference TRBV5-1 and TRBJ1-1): KAGVTQTPRYLIKTRGQQVTLSCSPISGHRSVSWYQQTPGQGLQFLFEYFSETQRNKGNFPGRFSGRQFSNSRSEMNVSTLELGDSALYLCASSPGHTNTEAFFGQGTRLTVV.

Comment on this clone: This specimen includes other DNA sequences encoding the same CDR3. DNA for the CDR3: TGTGCCAGCAGTTGGGCCCAGGACAGGGTCGACTATGGCTACACCTTC. Residues: CASSWAQDRVDYGYTF. The V and J genes are TRBV6-8 and TRBJ1-2; 8 bases agree with TRBD1. J lost 3 bases, V lost 4 bases, and 10 bases had no gene match. The CDR3 runs 16 residues. CDR1 and CDR2 from the germline V gene are MNHGY and SAAAGT.

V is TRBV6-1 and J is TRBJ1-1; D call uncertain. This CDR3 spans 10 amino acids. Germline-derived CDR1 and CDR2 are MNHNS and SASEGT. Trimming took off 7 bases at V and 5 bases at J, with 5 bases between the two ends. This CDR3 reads CASTGTEAFF. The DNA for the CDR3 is TGTGCCAGCACGGGAACTGAAGCTTTCTTT.